Each of the 4 T cell receptor beta chains below was sequenced from the same sample in a study of cytomegalovirus exposure and HLA in healthy donors. The PCR had 60 Vbeta and 13 Jbeta primers. The table came from immunoSEQ multiplex PCR; TCRdb's copy has only in-frame clones and leaves some out. The table counts about 74,000 clones; 7.5% to 8% lies in the top ten. Sample: PBMCs. The source of these receptors is a female donor in good health and CMV-seropositive.

The chain links TRBV18 to TRBJ2-1; D remains ambiguous. CDR3 length: 14 amino acids. Germline loops: CDR1 KGHSH, CDR2 LQKENI. The V end lost 1 base, the J end lost 7 bases, and 11 bases lay between the germline ends. The CDR3 coding sequence is TGTGCCAGCTCACCACTGAGAAGTTGGAATGAGCAGTTCTTC. It translates to CASSPLRSWNEQFF.

V and J are TRBV19 and TRBJ1-6; D not certain. The germline gives CDR1 LNHDA, CDR2 SQIVND (reference sequence). The CDR3 has 15 residues. V lost 5 bases and J lost 7, with 15 bases in between. Here the CDR3 reads CASSPSGGGNSPLHF. The CDR3 region has the DNA TGTGCCAGTAGTCCCTCTGGTGGAGGGAATTCACCCCTCCACTTT.

This chain joins TRBV28 and TRBJ2-7; 9 bases line up with TRBD2. Trimming took 5 bases from V and 7 from J; bases not matched to a gene: 12. Germline V gene data show CDR1 as MDHEN and CDR2 as SYDVKM. The CDR3 is 15 amino acids. In nucleotides, the CDR3 is TGTGCCAGCAGTCCCAAGTGGCGGGAGGGCCGGGAGCAGTACTTC. It specifies CASSPKWREGREQYF.

In DNA, the CDR3 is TGTGCCAGCAGCTTTGAAGGTGGGCGGGGGAAAGTAACTAATGAAAAACTGTTTTTT. This gives the protein CASSFEGGRGKVTNEKLFF. This rearrangement joins TRBV12-1 to TRBJ1-4. TRBV12-1 has pseudogene status. The CDR3 loop spans 19 amino acids.